The sequence of this TCR beta chain was determined in a study of blood T cell repertoires in COVID-19 (dated by TCRdb to the early 2020s). Background for the entire study: Samples from collaborators originated in the United States, Italy and Spain and spanned both the acute and convalescent phases of COVID-19. Where available, HLA class I and class II types were taken from metadata supplied by the sample provider and were not determined by assay-based typing. The repertoires were made available in a free public database intended to serve as a resource for research on the immune response to SARS-CoV-2. The samples were drawn from two sources: the first 160 participants of the ongoing ImmuneRACE study, and over 950 subjects contributed by 6 global collaborators. The dataset comprised deeply sampled blood TCRbeta repertoires from subjects exposed to, actively infected with, or recovered from COVID-19. Sample metadata almost always included a de-identified subject ID, COVID-19 status, age in years and sex. The prospective study material was composed of cDNA or gDNA derived from T cells, B-cell-depleted T cells, or PBMCs. On the study overall, not on this receptor specifically: Clinical and demographic metadata were provided uncurated, with the amount varying by source and participant.

The collaborating institutions used their own protocols to collect whole blood in K2EDTA tubes. For TCRbeta analysis, collaborators shipped samples in one of three forms: frozen whole blood, isolated PBMCs, or DNA extracted from either of those sample types. Counted from cysteine to phenylalanine, this CDR3 has 17 amino acids. The kept DNA is CDR3 alone, 51 bases in frame from the first base. From V the trimming removes 5 bases and from J it removes 0 bases, while the gene matches leave 8 bases of the junction unaccounted for. CDR1 and CDR2, per the germline V gene, are SGDLS and YYNGEE. Worth noting for this clone: What this receptor recognizes is not known. The record has no base qualities; no much larger clone is one base away.

TCRbeta CDR3 regions were amplified from genomic DNA using the immunoSEQ Assay, a bias-controlled multiplex PCR. Regarding the original processing steps: The number of nucleated cells in each sample was estimated from the amplification of reference gene primers within the assay. To quantify the absolute abundance of each unique TCRbeta CDR3 rearrangement, sequence reads were collapsed and filtered. For each sample, productive Simpson clonality was calculated as the square root of Simpson's diversity index across productive rearrangements. TCRdb stores this immuneACCESS table with in-frame sequences only. Part of the clones is absent; in the studies checked, under half of the shortfall reflects unresolved V genes, and no reason is known for the rest. Clone size and the V and J calls come from that table; the DNA yielded D and trimming. A total of 60,000 or so clones appear in this sample, around 74% of them only once. 5% to 7% of the sample belongs to the ten largest clones.

This receptor was taken from a woman in her fifties or sixties with active or convalescent COVID-19. Sequenced input: peripheral blood. The rearrangement joined TRBV9 to TRBJ1-1; 12 nucleotides in the junction match TRBD1. The encoded CDR3 is CASRQLGTGGMNTEAFF. The nucleotide sequence reads as follows: TGTGCCAGCAGGCAACTCGGGACAGGGGGCATGAACACTGAAGCTTTCTTT.